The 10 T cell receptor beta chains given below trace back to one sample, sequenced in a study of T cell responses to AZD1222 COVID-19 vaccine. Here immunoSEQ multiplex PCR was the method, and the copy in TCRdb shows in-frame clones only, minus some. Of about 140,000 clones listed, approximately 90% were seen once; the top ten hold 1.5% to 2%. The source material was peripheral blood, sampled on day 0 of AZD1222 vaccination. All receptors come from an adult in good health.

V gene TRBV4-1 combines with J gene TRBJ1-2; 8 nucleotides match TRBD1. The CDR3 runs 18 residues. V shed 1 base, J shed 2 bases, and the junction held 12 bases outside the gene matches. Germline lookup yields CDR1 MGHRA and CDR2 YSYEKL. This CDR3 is CASSQGHADRAQNYGYTF. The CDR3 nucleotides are TGCGCCAGCAGCCAAGGTCATGCGGACAGGGCTCAAAACTATGGCTACACCTTC.

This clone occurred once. CDR3 loop: CATSDHPGYSGILTGELFF. CDR3 DNA sequence: TGTGCCACCAGTGACCACCCCGGATATAGCGGAATACTAACCGGGGAGCTGTTTTTT. This sequence joins TRBV24-1 and TRBJ2-2, with D tentatively TRBD2 (6 bases). V shed 4 bases and J shed 5 bases, with 25 bases lying between them. The V gene's germline CDR1 is KGHDR and CDR2 SFDVKD. The CDR3 totals 19 residues.

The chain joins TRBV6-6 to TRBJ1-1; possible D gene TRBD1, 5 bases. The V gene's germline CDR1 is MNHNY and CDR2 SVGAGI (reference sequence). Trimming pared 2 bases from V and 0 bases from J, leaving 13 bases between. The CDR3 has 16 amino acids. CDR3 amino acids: CASSYRRANMNTEAFF. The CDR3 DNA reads TGTGCCAGCAGTTACCGCAGGGCGAACATGAACACTGAAGCTTTCTTT.

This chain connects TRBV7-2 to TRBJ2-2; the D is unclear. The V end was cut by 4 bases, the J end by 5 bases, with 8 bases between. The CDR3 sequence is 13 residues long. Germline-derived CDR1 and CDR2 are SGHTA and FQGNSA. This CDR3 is CASSSKVTGELFF. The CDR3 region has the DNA TGTGCCAGCAGCTCTAAGGTGACCGGGGAGCTGTTTTTT.

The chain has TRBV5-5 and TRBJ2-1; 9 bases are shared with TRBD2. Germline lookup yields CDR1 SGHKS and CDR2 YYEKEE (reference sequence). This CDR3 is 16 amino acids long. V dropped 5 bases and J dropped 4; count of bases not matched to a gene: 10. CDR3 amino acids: CASRNEAGGTYNEQFF. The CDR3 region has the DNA TGTGCCAGCAGGAATGAGGCGGGAGGGACTTACAATGAGCAGTTCTTC.

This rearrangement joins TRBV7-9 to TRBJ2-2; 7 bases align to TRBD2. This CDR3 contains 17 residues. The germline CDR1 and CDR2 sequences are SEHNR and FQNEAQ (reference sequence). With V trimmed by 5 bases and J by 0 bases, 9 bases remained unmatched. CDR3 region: CASSHPAGVTNTGELFF. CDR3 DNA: TGTGCCAGCAGCCACCCCGCGGGAGTGACGAACACCGGGGAGCTGTTTTTT.

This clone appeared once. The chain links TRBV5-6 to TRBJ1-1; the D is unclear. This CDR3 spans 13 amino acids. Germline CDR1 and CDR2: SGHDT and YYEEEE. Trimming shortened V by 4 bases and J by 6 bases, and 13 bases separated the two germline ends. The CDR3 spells CASSPGQVAEAFF. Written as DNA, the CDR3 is TGTGCCAGCAGCCCCGGGCAGGTGGCTGAAGCTTTCTTT.

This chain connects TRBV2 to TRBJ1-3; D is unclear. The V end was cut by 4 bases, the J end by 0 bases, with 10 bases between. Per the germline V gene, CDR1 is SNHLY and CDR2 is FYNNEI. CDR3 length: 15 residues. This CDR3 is CASSGTADSGNTIYF. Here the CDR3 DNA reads TGTGCCAGCAGTGGGACGGCGGACTCTGGAAACACCATATATTTT.

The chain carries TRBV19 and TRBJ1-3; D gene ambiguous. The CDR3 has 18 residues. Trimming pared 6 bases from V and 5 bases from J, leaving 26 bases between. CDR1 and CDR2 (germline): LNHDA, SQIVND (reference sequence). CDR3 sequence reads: CASSPGPRFFQVRNTIYF. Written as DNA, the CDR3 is TGTGCCAGTAGCCCCGGGCCCCGGTTTTTCCAAGTTAGAAACACCATATATTTT.

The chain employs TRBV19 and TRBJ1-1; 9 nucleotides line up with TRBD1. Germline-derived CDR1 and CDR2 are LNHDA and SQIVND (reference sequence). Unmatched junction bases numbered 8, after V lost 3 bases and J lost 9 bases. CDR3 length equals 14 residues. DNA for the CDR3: TGTGCCAGTAGTATTAACAGGGGGCAGGAGAAAGCTTTCTTT. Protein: CASSINRGQEKAFF. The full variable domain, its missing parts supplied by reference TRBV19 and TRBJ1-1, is DGGITQSPKYLFRKEGQNVTLSCEQNLNHDAMYWYRQDPGQGLRLIYYSQIVNDFQKGDIAEGYSVSREKKESFPLTVTSAQKNPTAFYLCASSINRGQEKAFFGQGTRLTVV.